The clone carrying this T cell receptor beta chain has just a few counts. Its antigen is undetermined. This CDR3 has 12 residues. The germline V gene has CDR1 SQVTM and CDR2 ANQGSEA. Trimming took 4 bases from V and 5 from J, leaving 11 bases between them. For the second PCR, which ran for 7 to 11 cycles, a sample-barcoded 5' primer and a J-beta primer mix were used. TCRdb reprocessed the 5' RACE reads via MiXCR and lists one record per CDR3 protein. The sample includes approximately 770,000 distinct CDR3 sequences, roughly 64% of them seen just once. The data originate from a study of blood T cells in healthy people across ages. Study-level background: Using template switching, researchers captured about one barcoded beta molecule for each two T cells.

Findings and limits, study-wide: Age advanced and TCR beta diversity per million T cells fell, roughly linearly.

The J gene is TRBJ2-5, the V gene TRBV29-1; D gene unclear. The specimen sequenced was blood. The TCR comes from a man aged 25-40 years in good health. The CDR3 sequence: CSVGWDGETQYF. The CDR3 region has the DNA TGCAGCGTTGGGTGGGATGGGGAGACCCAGTACTTC.